This TCR beta chain comes out of a study of blood T cell repertoires in COVID-19 (dated by TCRdb to the early 2020s). Looking at the study overall: Collaborator samples came from the United States, Italy and Spain and covered acute and convalescent phases of COVID-19. The material from the prospective study consisted of cDNA or gDNA derived from T cells, B-cell-depleted T cells, or PBMCs. Deeply sampled blood TCRbeta repertoires from subjects exposed to, actively infected with, or recovered from COVID-19 were included in the dataset. The repertoires were released in a freely available public database meant as a resource for research on the immune response to SARS-CoV-2. Samples came from the ongoing ImmuneRACE study (first 160 participants) plus 1,254 subjects from 6 global collaborators. A de-identified subject ID, COVID-19 status, age in years and sex were almost always included in the sample metadata. HLA class I and class II types, where available, came from metadata supplied by the sample provider rather than from assay-based typing. What the work shows at the level of the full study, not this receptor alone: How much clinical and demographic metadata was included differed by source and by participant, and the metadata was provided uncurated.

Including the terminal cysteine and phenylalanine, the CDR3 comprises 14 residues. Of the read, only the CDR3 DNA is kept; its 42 bases are in frame from base 1. CDR1 and CDR2 are drawn from the germline V gene: LGHNA, YSLEER. V was cut back by 4 bases and J by 3 bases, leaving a gap of 13 bases between them. Whole blood was collected in K2EDTA tubes by collaborating institutions according to the institutions' own protocols. Collaborator samples were shipped for TCRbeta analysis as frozen whole blood, isolated PBMCs, or DNA extracted from either sample type. TCRbeta CDR3 regions were amplified from genomic DNA by means of the immunoSEQ Assay, a bias-controlled multiplex PCR. Per the original workflow: The number of nucleated cells in each sample was estimated from the amplification of reference gene primers within the assay. Sequence reads were collapsed and filtered to measure the absolute abundance of every unique TCRbeta CDR3 rearrangement. For each sample, productive Simpson clonality was calculated by taking the square root of Simpson's diversity index across productive rearrangements. Imported from immuneACCESS, the table was reduced by TCRdb to in-frame sequences with V and J called. These copies leave out some clones; in studies compared against another copy, an unresolved V gene accounts for under half, and the cause of the remainder is not known. V and J calls and clone size come straight from that table; D and trimming were deduced from the DNA. The sample table lists under 80,000 clones, about four fifths of them with a count of one. Around 5% of the sample is taken by the ten largest.

About this clone: Its antigen is still unknown. No base-level quality is on record; no much larger clone is a single base apart.

This clonotype originated in a woman older than 75 with active or convalescent COVID-19. The specimen was peripheral blood. The V and J genes are TRBV4-3 and TRBJ2-7; TRBD2 is perhaps the D gene, given 6 matching bases. The CDR3 protein sequence reads: CASSRVLRGYEQYF. DNA sequence: TGCGCCAGCAGCCGCGTCTTGCGGGGCTACGAGCAGTACTTC.